This is a list of T cell receptor beta chains from one sample in a study of OX40 agonist ivuxolimab in advanced cancers. Sequenced by immunoSEQ multiplex PCR; TCRdb stores in-frame clones only, minus some. The data contain 50,000 or so clones, more than 70% of them singletons. The sequenced sample was CD4+ or CD8+ T cells sorted from blood, obtained in a trial of the OX40 agonist ivuxolimab. The receptors here all came from an adult with an advanced solid tumor such as melanoma, head and neck, liver or kidney cancer. Each CDR3 is given with its conserved first and last residue. A D gene is named only where the DNA matches it firmly. A clone size is listed for some rows: how often the clone was seen (once, few, many), or a class if it is expanded.

size	D	V	J	DNA	CDR3
NA	NA	TRBV7-3	TRBJ2-1	TGTGCCAGCAGCTTCGCCCCGGGTCTCCCAGAGTATGAGCAGTTCTTC	CASSFAPGLPEYEQFF
NA	TRBD2	TRBV19	TRBJ2-5	TGTGCCAGCCAATCTAGCGGCGTAGAGACCCAGTACTTC	CASQSSGVETQYF
NA	NA	TRBV27	TRBJ2-5	TGTGCCAGCAGTCCCACCGGGACATCGGGCCTTGGCGAGACCCAGTACTTC	CASSPTGTSGLGETQYF
NA	NA	TRBV18	TRBJ1-2	TGTGCCAGCTCACCACTGGGTCCGACGGACGGCTACACCTTC	CASSPLGPTDGYTF
NA	NA	TRBV5-1	TRBJ2-5	TGCGCCAGCAGCTTGGAGGCCCGCAGGGAAGAGACCCAGTACTTC	CASSLEARREETQYF
NA	NA	TRBV9	TRBJ1-3	TGTGCCAGCAGCGTCCGGGGGGTTGGAAACACCATATATTTT	CASSVRGVGNTIYF
once	NA	TRBV7-9	TRBJ1-1	TGTGCCAGCACCTCAGGGCGCAGATGGGACACTGAAGCTTTCTTT	CASTSGRRWDTEAFF
NA	NA	TRBV7-2	TRBJ2-7	TGTGCCAGCAGCGCCGGGACCTCCTACGAGCAGTACTTC	CASSAGTSYEQYF
NA	NA	TRBV11-2	TRBJ2-7	TGTGCCAGCAGCTTAGAGGCCAGGCGGGCCAGCTACGAGCAGTACTTC	CASSLEARRASYEQYF
NA	TRBD2	TRBV25-1	TRBJ2-2	TGTGCCAGCAGTGAAGCGGGAGCGGTCACCGGGGAGCTGTTTTTT	CASSEAGAVTGELFF
NA	TRBD1	TRBV7-8	TRBJ2-5	TGTGCCAGCAGCAACCCACAGGGGGGAATCCAAGAGACCCAGTACTTC	CASSNPQGGIQETQYF
few	TRBD1	TRBV4-1	TRBJ2-7	TGCGCCAGCAGCCACCCCCGGACAGGGAATTCCTACGAGCAGTACTTC	CASSHPRTGNSYEQYF
once	NA	TRBV28	TRBJ1-2	TGTGCCAGCAGTTTGTTCCGAAATAACTATGGCTACACCTTC	CASSLFRNNYGYTF
NA	TRBD1	TRBV11-3	TRBJ1-1	TGTGCCAGCAGCCCAGGGGGGTTTGGAGGGATGAACACTGAAGCTTTCTTT	CASSPGGFGGMNTEAFF
NA	TRBD1	TRBV7-7	TRBJ2-5	TGTGCTAGCAGCTTAGGGACAGATCAAGAGACCCAGTACTTC	CASSLGTDQETQYF
NA	NA	TRBV11-2	TRBJ2-7	TGTGCCAGCAGCTTATCAGATCCCTACGAGCAGTACTTC	CASSLSDPYEQYF
few	TRBD1	TRBV27	TRBJ2-1	TGTGCCAGCAGAAACCCGGACAGGAGTCGTGAGCAGTTCTTC	CASRNPDRSREQFF
NA	NA	TRBV30	TRBJ1-2	TGTGCCTGGAGTTACGGAAACAGCTATGGCTACACCTTC	CAWSYGNSYGYTF
NA	NA	TRBV5-8	TRBJ1-4	TGTGCCAGCAGCTTGGAGGGGGTTTGGGAAAAACTGTTTTTT	CASSLEGVWEKLFF
NA	NA	TRBV28	TRBJ2-5	TGTGCCAGCAGTACCTACGTAGAGACCCAGTACTTC	CASSTYVETQYF
NA	NA	TRBV6-1	TRBJ2-2	TGTGCCAGCAGTGGACGACTGGGGCTCGGCACCGGGGAGCTGTTTTTT	CASSGRLGLGTGELFF
NA	NA	TRBV30	TRBJ2-1	TGTGCCTGGAGTCTTCCCCCGGGGATCGGATCCTACAATGAGCAGTTCTTC	CAWSLPPGIGSYNEQFF
NA	NA	TRBV15	TRBJ2-1	TGTGCCACCAGCAGAACCCGGACGGGCGAGCAGTTCTTC	CATSRTRTGEQFF
NA	NA	TRBV9	TRBJ2-3	TGTGCCAGCAGCGTAGAACCCTCCGGGATGGGAGATACGCAGTATTTT	CASSVEPSGMGDTQYF
NA	NA	TRBV6-6	TRBJ2-4	TGTGCCAGCAGTCCCCTTCTGGGAAACATTCAGTACTTC	CASSPLLGNIQYF
NA	TRBD2	TRBV5-1	TRBJ2-5	TGCGCCAGCAGCTTGATGGCCCTAGCGGCCAAAGAGACCCAGTACTTC	CASSLMALAAKETQYF
NA	NA	TRBV10-2	TRBJ2-7	TGCGCCAGCAGTGAGTATTGGGCGTCTCCTTACGAGCAGTACTTC	CASSEYWASPYEQYF
NA	NA	TRBV4-1	TRBJ2-7	TGCGCCAGCAGCCAGACAGGAAAATTCTACGAGCAGTACTTC	CASSQTGKFYEQYF
NA	NA	TRBV2	TRBJ2-2	TGTGCCAGCAGGGCAGGTACCGGGGAGCTGTTTTTT	CASRAGTGELFF
medium-sized	NA	TRBV5-4	TRBJ1-5	TGTGCCAGCAGCCCAGGTCCGGGCAATCAGCCCCAGCATTTT	CASSPGPGNQPQHF
NA	NA	TRBV4-1	TRBJ2-1	TGCGCCAGCAGCCAAGTAGAAGGCAATGAGCAGTTCTTC	CASSQVEGNEQFF
once	TRBD1	TRBV19	TRBJ2-5	TGTGCCAGCAACGACAGGGCGGAGACCCAGTACTTC	CASNDRAETQYF
NA	NA	TRBV13	TRBJ2-5	TGTGCCAGCAGCTTTTCGGTTTCGGAGACCCAGTACTTC	CASSFSVSETQYF
NA	NA	TRBV5-1	TRBJ2-3	TGCGCCAGCAGCTATGTCCCAGGGGGACTTAGCACAGATACGCAGTATTTT	CASSYVPGGLSTDTQYF
NA	TRBD1	TRBV5-1	TRBJ2-1	TGCGCCAGCAGCACATTCCCCGGACAGGGCGGCAATGAGCAGTTCTTC	CASSTFPGQGGNEQFF
NA	TRBD1	TRBV30	TRBJ1-6	TGTGCCTGGAGTCTACCCCCGGGACAGGGAGATAATTCACCCCTCCACTTT	CAWSLPPGQGDNSPLHF
NA	TRBD2	TRBV28	TRBJ2-7	TGTGCCAGCAGGCCGGGACTAGCCTACGAGCAGTACTTC	CASRPGLAYEQYF
NA	NA	TRBV19	TRBJ1-5	TGTGCCAGTAGTATCTCCCAGACGGTGGGCCAGCCCCAGCATTTT	CASSISQTVGQPQHF
NA	NA	TRBV28	TRBJ2-7	TGTGCCAGCGGGCAGGGAGCCATCTACGAGCAGTACTTC	CASGQGAIYEQYF
once	TRBD1	TRBV25-1	TRBJ2-7	TGTGCCAGCTCGGACAGGGAAAACTACGAGCAGTACTTC	CASSDRENYEQYF
NA	NA	TRBV2	TRBJ1-4	TGTGCCAGCAGCCTACAGGGTAGGGACGAAAAACTGTTTTTT	CASSLQGRDEKLFF
NA	NA	TRBV6-1	TRBJ2-5	TGTGCCAGCAACCCGGGACCAATCCGGGGGACCCAGTACTTC	CASNPGPIRGTQYF